The entry below describes one T cell receptor (beta chain). Its antigen remains unknown. These data belong to a study of CD8 T cells in ankylosing spondylitis. Via MiXCR, TCRdb re-called the 5' RACE reads, giving one row per CDR3 protein. The sample has about 250,000 distinct CDR3 sequences, roughly 32% seen once; the top ten hold around 4.4%. Study conclusions and caveats: Clones tied to disease were said to be significantly enriched in matched ankylosing spondylitis synovial fluid. What appeared characteristic of ankylosing spondylitis blood was a TCR beta motif of eight highly homologous variants.

The CDR3 sequence is 16 residues long. The V segment lost 4 bases and the J segment 6 bases; nucleotides outside the gene matches: 13. Per germline, CDR1 DFQATT and CDR2 SNEGSKA (reference sequence). The chain joins TRBV20-1 to TRBJ1-5; 9 bases match TRBD1. The specimen was blood, either unsorted or a sorted T cell fraction (not recorded which). The receptor was derived from a male donor with ankylosing spondylitis or in good health (not recorded which). The DNA for the CDR3 is TGCAGTGCTACCGGGACAGGGAGGGTTGCAGGTCAGCCCCAGCATTTT. Translated: CSATGTGRVAGQPQHF.